The 9 T cell receptor beta chains reported below all come from one sample, sequenced in a study of monozygotic twins with cystic fibrosis. Assay: immunoSEQ multiplex PCR; the TCRdb copy retains only in-frame clones and omits some. The sample carries tens of thousands of clones, over 60% recorded once. The sample comprised blood. These receptors were collected from a girl aged 10 to 17 with cystic fibrosis.

This clone was seen only a few times. The V gene is TRBV28, the J gene TRBJ2-3, with D perhaps given as TRBD1 or TRBD2 (6 bases each). The V gene lost 5 bases and the J gene lost 2 bases, with 17 bases spanning the gap. Per germline, CDR1 MDHEN and CDR2 SYDVKM. CDR3 length: 16 amino acids. The CDR3 DNA follows: TGTGCCAGCAGTCAGGGGACTCTCATCTACACAGATACGCAGTATTTT. Its protein product is CASSQGTLIYTDTQYF.

This clone has only a few counts. This chain links TRBV13 with TRBJ2-6, with D hard to call. Trimming pared 0 bases from V and 0 bases from J, leaving 6 bases between. CDR1 is PRHDT, CDR2 FYEKMQ, per germline (reference sequence). This CDR3 has 16 amino acids. CDR3 protein: CASSLGTDSGANVLTF. CDR3 bases: TGTGCCAGCAGCTTAGGAACCGACTCTGGGGCCAACGTCCTGACTTTC.

Only a few counts were recorded for this clone. The J gene is TRBJ2-4, the V gene TRBV6-5, with D uncertain. Germline V lookup: CDR1 MNHEY, CDR2 SVGAGI. This CDR3 comprises 15 residues. V was pared by 6 bases and J by 2 bases, with 14 bases between. CDR3 amino acids: CASSKNRLSKNIQYF. The CDR3 DNA reads TGTGCCAGCAGCAAGAACCGCCTGTCCAAAAACATTCAGTACTTC.

This clone was seen more than once but under ten times. V is TRBV18 and J is TRBJ2-7; D might be TRBD2 (6 bases). Trimming removed 2 bases at V and 8 bases at J, with 19 bases between. This CDR3 comprises 15 residues. Per the germline V gene, CDR1 is KGHSH and CDR2 is LQKENI. The CDR3 nucleotides are TGTGCCAGCTCACCAGCCTTCGGGGGACCAGTGCAGCAGTACTTC. It yields the protein CASSPAFGGPVQQYF.

This rearrangement joins TRBV9 to TRBJ2-7; possible D gene TRBD1, 6 bases. CDR3 length: 15 residues. Germline values: CDR1 SGDLS, CDR2 YYNGEE. V was clipped by 0 bases and J by 2 bases, with 12 bases between them. CDR3 coding DNA: TGTGCCAGCAGCGTAGGGGGGCTAGCCCCCTACGAGCAGTACTTC. This codes for CASSVGGLAPYEQYF.

This clone has more than one count but fewer than ten. The chain links TRBV4-3 to TRBJ2-3, with D uncertain. This CDR3 is built from 13 residues. Germline values: CDR1 LGHNA, CDR2 YSLEER. Trimming shortened V by 2 bases and J by 5 bases, and 8 bases separated the two germline ends. The CDR3 nucleotides are TGCGCCAGCAGCCAATACTTGTTAGATACGCAGTATTTT. This sequence encodes CASSQYLLDTQYF.

The rearrangement links TRBV29-1 to TRBJ1-2; D might be TRBD1 (6 bases). Trimming stripped 5 bases from V and 3 bases from J, with 13 bases between. Germline values: CDR1 SQVTM, CDR2 ANQGSEA. There are 13 residues in the CDR3. Here the CDR3 DNA reads TGCAGCGTTATACGGGGGGGCGACTATGGCTACACCTTC. Translating gives CSVIRGGDYGYTF.

The J gene is TRBJ2-2, the V gene TRBV5-1; D is unresolved. V was pared by 4 bases and J by 3 bases, with 13 bases between. The CDR3 totals 15 residues. From germline, CDR1 is SGHRS and CDR2 YFSETQ. CDR3: CASSPTTGYTGELFF. CDR3 DNA sequence: TGCGCCAGCAGCCCGACGACCGGTTACACCGGGGAGCTGTTTTTT.

The chain employs TRBV7-2 and TRBJ2-7; no definite D call. Trimming removed 3 bases at V and 1 base at J, with 1 base between. The germline CDR1 and CDR2 sequences are SGHTA and FQGNSA. The CDR3 spans 11 residues. The CDR3 DNA reads as TGTGCCAGCAGCTTTTCCTACGAGCAGTACTTC. Translating gives CASSFSYEQYF.